Listed below are T cell receptor beta chains from one sample, sequenced in a study of shared clonotypes between healthy human individuals. This table comes from immunoSEQ multiplex PCR, and its TCRdb copy is limited to in-frame clones, with some not included. The data show approximately 1.4 million clones, under 99% seen once. Sequenced sample: naive CD4+ T cells sorted from blood. Receptors originate from a man aged 30 to 45 in good health. Both conserved end residues are part of each CDR3. Each record gives: V gene, D gene, J gene, clone size, CDR3 protein, CDR3 DNA. The D gene is left open where the match is weak. A row's size may be missing; if present it is once, few, many or a size class.

>TRBV15|NA|TRBJ2-5|NA
CATSRDRGSVGTEETQYF
TGTGCCACCAGCAGAGATCGGGGAAGCGTTGGAACGGAAGAGACCCAGTACTTC
>TRBV28|NA|TRBJ2-1|NA
CASKFRDSYNEQFF
TGTGCCAGCAAGTTCCGGGACTCGTACAATGAGCAGTTCTTC
>TRBV18|TRBD2|TRBJ2-3|NA
CASSPLTSLLTDTQYF
TGTGCCAGCTCACCTTTGACTAGCCTCCTCACAGATACGCAGTATTTT
>TRBV7-2|TRBD1|TRBJ1-5|NA
CASSGWTGRDQPQHF
TGTGCCAGCAGCGGATGGACAGGGAGAGATCAGCCCCAGCATTTT
>TRBV10-3|NA|TRBJ2-3|NA
CAISPQGNRGTDTQYF
TGTGCCATCAGTCCTCAGGGAAATCGGGGCACAGATACGCAGTATTTT
>TRBV10-1|NA|TRBJ1-2|NA
CASSESPKRPRGRGLVRYGYTF
TGCGCCAGCAGTGAGTCCCCCAAACGCCCGCGGGGCAGGGGCCTTGTACGTTATGGCTACACCTTC
>TRBV5-6|NA|TRBJ2-1|NA
CASSLAAGNEQFF
TGTGCCAGCAGCTTGGCGGCAGGCAATGAGCAGTTCTTC
>TRBV9|NA|TRBJ1-1|NA
CASSVGLGSPTAFF
TGTGCCAGCAGCGTAGGGTTAGGGAGTCCTACGGCTTTCTTT
>TRBV25-1|NA|TRBJ1-4|NA
CASSEWGEKLFF
TGTGCCAGCAGTGAGTGGGGGGAAAAACTGTTTTTT
>TRBV29-1|TRBD1|TRBJ1-1|once
CSVHTGTGVTEAFF
TGCAGCGTCCACACCGGGACAGGGGTCACTGAAGCTTTCTTT
>TRBV4-3|NA|TRBJ2-2|NA
CASSQDARAGELFF
TGCGCCAGCAGCCAAGATGCGAGGGCCGGGGAGCTGTTTTTT
>TRBV5-1|NA|TRBJ2-5|NA
CASSWFGDPVGETQYF
TGCGCCAGCAGCTGGTTTGGAGACCCAGTCGGGGAGACCCAGTACTTC
>TRBV18|NA|TRBJ2-5|NA
CASSPGSPQETQYF
TGTGCCAGCTCACCAGGCAGCCCTCAAGAGACCCAGTACTTC
>TRBV14|NA|TRBJ2-1|NA
CASSQYPGSGLYNEQFF
TGTGCCAGCAGCCAATACCCCGGGAGCGGCCTATACAATGAGCAGTTCTTC
>TRBV14|TRBD1|TRBJ2-1|NA
CASSGQDAYNEQFF
TGTGCCAGCAGTGGACAGGATGCCTACAATGAGCAGTTCTTC
>TRBV6-1|NA|TRBJ1-4|once
CASSKTNEKLFF
TGTGCCAGCAGTAAAACTAATGAAAAACTGTTTTTT
>TRBV6-1|TRBD2|TRBJ2-7|NA
CASKASGPLEQYF
TGTGCCAGCAAGGCTAGCGGGCCACTCGAGCAGTACTTC
>TRBV2|NA|TRBJ1-5|NA
CASTRGFNQPQHF
TGTGCCAGCACAAGAGGGTTCAATCAGCCCCAGCATTTT
>TRBV7-3|TRBD2|TRBJ2-1|NA
CASSSPTSGGNEQFF
TGTGCCAGCAGCTCCCCGACTAGCGGGGGAAATGAGCAGTTCTTC
>TRBV4-1|NA|TRBJ2-2|NA
CASSQVPNAGELFF
TGCGCCAGCAGCCAAGTTCCTAACGCCGGGGAGCTGTTTTTT
>TRBV7-8|TRBD2|TRBJ2-3|NA
CASSVKAGGPPDTQYF
TGTGCCAGCAGCGTAAAAGCGGGAGGGCCGCCAGATACGCAGTATTTT
>TRBV18|NA|TRBJ1-4|NA
CASSSGGATNEKLFF
TGTGCCAGCTCTTCCGGGGGAGCAACTAATGAAAAACTGTTTTTT
>TRBV19|NA|TRBJ2-2|NA
CASAASQNTGELFF
TGTGCCAGTGCAGCTAGCCAAAACACCGGGGAGCTGTTTTTT
>TRBV28|NA|TRBJ1-2|NA
CASSSGGDYGYTF
TGTGCCAGCAGTTCCGGAGGGGACTATGGCTACACCTTC
>TRBV2|NA|TRBJ1-5|NA
CASSEARGDQPQHF
TGTGCCAGCAGTGAAGCACGAGGGGATCAGCCCCAGCATTTT
>TRBV7-2|NA|TRBJ2-2|NA
CASSFESGRTGELFF
TGTGCCAGCAGCTTTGAATCAGGGCGCACCGGGGAGCTGTTTTTT
>TRBV12-2|NA|TRBJ1-2|NA
CASRWRRGTGYGYTF
TGTGCAAGTCGCTGGCGACGAGGGACTGGGTATGGCTACACCTTC
>TRBV2|NA|TRBJ2-6|NA
CASSNRVAGANVLTF
TGTGCCAGCAGCAACAGGGTGGCGGGGGCCAACGTCCTGACTTTC
>TRBV5-1|NA|TRBJ1-3|NA
CASSFIGGSGNTIYF
TGCGCCAGCAGCTTCATTGGGGGCTCTGGAAACACCATATATTTT
>TRBV7-2|TRBD2|TRBJ2-5|NA
CASSLRGRSETQYF
TGTGCCAGCAGCTTACGCGGGAGGAGTGAGACCCAGTACTTC
>TRBV10-3|NA|TRBJ2-1|once
CATRGESLNEQFF
TGTGCCACCCGAGGGGAGAGCTTGAATGAGCAGTTCTTC
>TRBV20-1|NA|TRBJ1-1|NA
CSARDRGEAFF
TGCAGTGCTAGAGACCGAGGGGAGGCTTTCTTT
>TRBV7-9|TRBD2|TRBJ2-1|NA
CASSRMSGRAEAEQFF
TGTGCCAGCAGCCGAATGAGCGGGAGGGCCGAGGCTGAGCAGTTCTTC
>TRBV28|NA|TRBJ1-5|NA
CASSSGSRLFQPQHF
TGTGCCAGCAGTTCGGGGTCTCGGTTATTTCAGCCCCAGCATTTT
>TRBV4-3|TRBD2|TRBJ2-7|NA
CASSQDRSGTSYEQYF
TGCGCCAGCAGCCAAGACCGTAGCGGGACTTCCTACGAGCAGTACTTC
>TRBV5-1|NA|TRBJ2-5|NA
CASSSGTTQETQYF
TGCGCCAGCAGCTCCGGGACGACTCAAGAGACCCAGTACTTC
>TRBV7-8|NA|TRBJ2-7|NA
CASSLVGGHDSHYEQYF
TGTGCCAGCAGCTTAGTGGGCGGGCACGATTCCCACTACGAGCAGTACTTC
>TRBV9|NA|TRBJ1-1|NA
CASSPRPTGSTEAFF
TGTGCCAGCAGCCCCCGGCCGACCGGATCCACTGAAGCTTTCTTT
>TRBV19|TRBD1|TRBJ1-5|NA
CASRADRGSNQPQHF
TGTGCCAGTAGAGCCGACAGGGGAAGCAATCAGCCCCAGCATTTT
>TRBV9|NA|TRBJ1-4|NA
CASSPRREGWTTNEKLFF
TGTGCCAGCAGCCCCCGGCGGGAGGGATGGACCACCAATGAAAAACTGTTTTTT